Sequencing of this TCR beta chain was carried out in a study of T-cell memory formation after mild COVID-19. TCRdb called the 5' RACE reads again in MiXCR, with one record for every CDR3 protein. In the table there are fewer than 650,000 distinct CDR3 sequences, approximately 21% of which are singletons. V lost 6 bases, J lost 4 bases, and 18 bases lay in between. The CDR3 contains 15 residues. The table lists this clonotype with many counts. The TCR was taken from an adult woman who had mild COVID-19 (a few samples of this study predate the infection). Cell type and time point are not known. Sequencing was carried out using PBMCs or a T cell subset sorted from them (not recorded which). This rearrangement joins TRBV12-3 or TRBV12-4 to TRBJ1-2; D is perhaps TRBD1 (5 bases). CDR3 in DNA: TGTGCCAGCAGCCCCGGGACGGCCAACCTCTATGGCTACACCTTC. Translation gives CASSPGTANLYGYTF.